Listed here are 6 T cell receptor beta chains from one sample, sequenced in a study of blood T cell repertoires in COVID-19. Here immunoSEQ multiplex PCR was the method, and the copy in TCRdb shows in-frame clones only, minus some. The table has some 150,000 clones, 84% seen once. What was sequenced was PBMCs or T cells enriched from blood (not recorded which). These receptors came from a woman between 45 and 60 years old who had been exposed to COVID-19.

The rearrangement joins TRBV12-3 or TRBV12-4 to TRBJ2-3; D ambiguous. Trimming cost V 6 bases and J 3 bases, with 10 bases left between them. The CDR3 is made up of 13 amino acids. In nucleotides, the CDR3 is TGTGCCAGCAGGCGGAATCGAACAGATACGCAGTATTTT. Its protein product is CASRRNRTDTQYF.

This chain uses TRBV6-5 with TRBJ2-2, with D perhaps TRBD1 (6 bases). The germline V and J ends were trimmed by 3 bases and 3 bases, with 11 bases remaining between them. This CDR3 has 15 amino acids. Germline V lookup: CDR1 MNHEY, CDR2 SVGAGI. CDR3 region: CASSYSTGYTGELFF. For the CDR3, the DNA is TGTGCCAGCAGTTATTCCACAGGGTACACCGGGGAGCTGTTTTTT.

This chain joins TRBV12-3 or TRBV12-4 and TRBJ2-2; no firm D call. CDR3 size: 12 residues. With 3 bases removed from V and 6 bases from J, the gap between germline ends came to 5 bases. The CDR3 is CASSFLAGELFF. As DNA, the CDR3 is TGTGCCAGCAGTTTTCTAGCCGGGGAGCTGTTTTTT.

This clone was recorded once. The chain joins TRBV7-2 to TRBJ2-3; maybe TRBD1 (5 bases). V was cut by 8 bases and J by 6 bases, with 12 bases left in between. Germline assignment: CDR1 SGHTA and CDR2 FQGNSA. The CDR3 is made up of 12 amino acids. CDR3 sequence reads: CASRQGSDTQYF. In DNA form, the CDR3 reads TGTGCCAGCCGCCAGGGTTCGGATACGCAGTATTTT. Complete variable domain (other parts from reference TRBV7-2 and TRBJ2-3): GAGVSQSPSNKVTEKGKDVELRCDPISGHTALYWYRQSLGQGLEFLIYFQGNSAPDKSGLPSDRFSAERTGGSVSTLTIQRTQQEDSAVYLCASRQGSDTQYFGPGTRLTVL.

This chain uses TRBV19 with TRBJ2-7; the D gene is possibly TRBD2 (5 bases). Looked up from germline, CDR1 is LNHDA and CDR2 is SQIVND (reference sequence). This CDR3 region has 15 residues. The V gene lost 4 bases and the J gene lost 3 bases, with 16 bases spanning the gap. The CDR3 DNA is TGTGCCAGTAGTACCGTTAGGGAAGGAGGCTACGAGCAGTACTTC. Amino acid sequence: CASSTVREGGYEQYF. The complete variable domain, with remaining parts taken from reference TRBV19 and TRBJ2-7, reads DGGITQSPKYLFRKEGQNVTLSCEQNLNHDAMYWYRQDPGQGLRLIYYSQIVNDFQKGDIAEGYSVSREKKESFPLTVTSAQKNPTAFYLCASSTVREGGYEQYFGPGTRLTVT.

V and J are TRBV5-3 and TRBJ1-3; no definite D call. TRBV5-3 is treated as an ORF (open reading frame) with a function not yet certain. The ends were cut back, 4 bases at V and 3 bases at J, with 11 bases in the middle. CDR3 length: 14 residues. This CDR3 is CARSALGGGNTIYF. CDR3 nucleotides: TGTGCCAGAAGCGCTCTGGGAGGTGGAAACACCATATATTTT.